Below are 16 T cell receptor beta chains sequenced from a single sample in a study of blood T cell repertoires in COVID-19. Only in-frame clones appear in the TCRdb table, and some are missing; sequencing was by immunoSEQ multiplex PCR. Altogether some 220,000 clones are present, 70% to 90% being singletons, with the ten largest covering roughly 2.2%. Sequences were obtained from peripheral blood. These receptors were taken from a woman in her 70s with COVID-19, enrolled during active disease.

The CDR3 nucleotides are TGTGCCAGCAGCACTAGGACGGGGGACACCATATATTTT. Protein sequence: CASSTRTGDTIYF. The V and J genes are TRBV7-2 and TRBJ1-3; TRBD1 is a possible D gene (5 bases). V was clipped by 5 bases and J by 8 bases, with 13 bases between them. Germline CDR1 and CDR2: SGHTA and FQGNSA. CDR3 length: 13 residues.

This sequence joins TRBV12-5 and TRBJ1-1, with D uncertain. The CDR3 totals 14 residues. The germline V gene encodes CDR1 LGHNT and CDR2 FRNRAP. Trimming left V 0 bases short and J 5 bases short, with 10 bases between. This CDR3 reads CASGLVSQRTEAFF. The CDR3 bases are TGTGCTAGTGGTTTGGTATCACAGAGAACTGAAGCTTTCTTT.

J is TRBJ2-1 and V is TRBV11-3; 13 bases are a match to TRBD2. Germline CDR1 is SGHNT and CDR2 is YENEEA. The V segment lost 6 bases and the J segment 7 bases; nucleotides outside the gene matches: 9. CDR3 length: 16 residues. This CDR3 reads CASSRTSGGRGNEQFF. CDR3 bases: TGTGCCAGCAGTCGGACTAGCGGGGGCCGGGGGAATGAGCAGTTCTTC.

This chain uses TRBV4-3 with TRBJ2-1; the match to TRBD2 covers 12 bases. The CDR3 has 19 amino acids. The germline V gene encodes CDR1 LGHNA and CDR2 YSLEER. V was pared by 0 bases and J by 1 base, with 7 bases of the junction left unmatched. For the CDR3, the DNA is TGCGCCAGCAGCCAAGAGGCACTAGCGGGGGGAAGGTCCTACAATGAGCAGTTCTTC. This encodes CASSQEALAGGRSYNEQFF.

The chain combines TRBV6-5 with TRBJ2-7, with 10 bases lining up with TRBD2. The V gene's germline CDR1 is MNHEY and CDR2 SVGAGI. The trim removed 0 bases at V and 5 bases at J, leaving 4 bases unmatched. The CDR3 sequence is 15 residues long. The CDR3 DNA reads TGTGCCAGCAGTTACTCGCTAGCGGGAGACGACGAGCAGTACTTC. This sequence encodes CASSYSLAGDDEQYF.

The chain joins TRBV3-1 (or the pseudogene TRBV3-2) to TRBJ1-2; D gene unclear. Germline-derived CDR1 and CDR2 are LGHDT and YNNKEL (reference sequence). V shed 0 bases and J shed 8 bases, with 16 bases lying between them. The CDR3 has 15 amino acids. CDR3: CASSQDLETLRGYTF. DNA for the CDR3: TGTGCCAGCAGCCAAGATCTGGAGACCTTGCGGGGCTACACCTTC.

This clone came up once. The V gene is TRBV5-6, the J gene TRBJ2-7; TRBD1 matches at 9 bases. Germline trimming cut 3 bases from V and 0 bases from J; bases unmatched to any gene: 7. The CDR3 totals 16 residues. Per the germline V gene, CDR1 is SGHDT and CDR2 is YYEEEE. DNA for the CDR3: TGTGCCAGCAGCTGGGGACAGGGAGAAAACTCCTACGAGCAGTACTTC. Translation: CASSWGQGENSYEQYF. Full variable domain (outside the CDR3, taken from reference TRBV5-6 and TRBJ2-7): DAGVTQSPTHLIKTRGQQVTLRCSPKSGHDTVSWYQQALGQGPQFIFQYYEEEERQRGNFPDRFSGHQFPNYSSELNVNALLLGDSALYLCASSWGQGENSYEQYFGPGTRLTVT.

This clone was detected once. The J gene is TRBJ1-3, the V gene TRBV10-3; TRBD1 agrees at 10 bases. Trimming at V came to 6 bases and at J to 8 bases, leaving 7 bases not matched to a gene. This CDR3 has 14 amino acids. The germline V gene has CDR1 ENHRY and CDR2 SYGVKD. CDR3 protein: CAISRDRGTDTIYF. The CDR3 DNA reads TGTGCCATCAGCCGGGACAGGGGCACGGACACCATATATTTT.

The V and J genes are TRBV7-2 and TRBJ1-5; weak D call: TRBD1 (5 bases). The CDR3 has 14 amino acids. The V end was cut by 4 bases, the J end by 6 bases, with 13 bases between. Per the germline V gene, CDR1 is SGHTA and CDR2 is FQGNSA. The CDR3 DNA is TGTGCCAGCAGCTGGGCGGGGGTGTCTCAGCCCCAGCATTTT. It yields the protein CASSWAGVSQPQHF.

The chain joins TRBV15 to TRBJ1-5; D may be TRBD1 (5 bases). Per germline, CDR1 LNHNV and CDR2 YYDKDF (reference sequence). CDR3 length: 16 residues. V was trimmed by 0 bases and J by 5 bases, leaving 14 bases between them. The CDR3 sequence: CATSRDTGSLYQPQHF. The CDR3 nucleotides read TGTGCCACCAGCAGAGATACAGGTTCCTTATATCAGCCCCAGCATTTT.

CDR3 loop: CAIRGQRKANYGYTF. The CDR3 DNA reads TGTGCCATCAGAGGACAGCGTAAAGCTAACTATGGCTACACCTTC. The rearrangement uses TRBV10-3 and TRBJ1-2, with a weak D call TRBD1 (6 bases). The CDR3 has 15 residues. The germline gives CDR1 ENHRY, CDR2 SYGVKD. Trimming removed 6 bases at V and 0 bases at J, with 14 bases between.

The chain uses TRBV21-1 and TRBJ1-5. TRBV21-1 is shown as a pseudogene. The CDR3 sequence is 14 residues long. CDR3 sequence reads: CASSSGGGVQPQHF. CDR3 coding DNA: TGTGCCAGCAGCAGTGGGGGGGGCGTTCAGCCCCAGCATTTT.

This chain links TRBV11-2 with TRBJ2-1, with 7 bases fitting TRBD2. CDR1 and CDR2 from the germline V gene are SGHAT and FQNNGV. CDR3 length: 16 residues. Losses at the gene ends were 5 bases for V and 8 bases for J; bases not matched to a gene: 15. The CDR3 sequence is CASSLSSGDERDEQFF. In DNA form, the CDR3 reads TGTGCCAGCAGCCTCTCTAGCGGAGACGAGCGGGATGAGCAGTTCTTC. Combining the CDR3 with reference TRBV11-2 and TRBJ2-1 gives the whole variable domain EAGVAQSPRYKIIEKRQSVAFWCNPISGHATLYWYQQILGQGPKLLIQFQNNGVVDDSQLPKDRFSAERLKGVDSTLKIQPAKLEDSAVYLCASSLSSGDERDEQFFGPGTRLTVL.

The CDR3: CASSRDHREGNTIYF. The CDR3 nucleotides read TGCGCCAGCAGCCGGGATCACAGGGAGGGAAACACCATATATTTT. The chain employs TRBV5-1 and TRBJ1-3, with a possible D match to TRBD1 (6 bases). The germline V gene has CDR1 SGHRS and CDR2 YFSETQ. V was pared by 4 bases and J by 4 bases, with 15 bases between. This CDR3 has 15 residues.

The chain combines TRBV6-5 with TRBJ1-1; 10 bases are shared with TRBD1. The CDR3 runs to 16 residues. The germline V gene encodes CDR1 MNHEY and CDR2 SVGAGI. V lost 2 bases, J lost 8 bases, and 11 bases stayed unmatched. CDR3 sequence reads: CASSYTGQGGSAEAFF. The CDR3 DNA is TGTGCCAGCAGTTACACCGGACAGGGGGGGTCGGCGGAAGCTTTCTTT.

The chain employs TRBV7-2 and TRBJ1-1, with a weak D call TRBD1 (5 bases). Germline CDR1 SGHTA, CDR2 FQGNSA. V gave up 1 base and J gave up 11 bases, with 14 bases separating them. The CDR3 totals 13 residues. CDR3 amino acids: CASSLEGWGNAFF. Written as DNA, the CDR3 is TGTGCCAGCAGCTTAGAGGGGTGGGGTAATGCTTTCTTT.